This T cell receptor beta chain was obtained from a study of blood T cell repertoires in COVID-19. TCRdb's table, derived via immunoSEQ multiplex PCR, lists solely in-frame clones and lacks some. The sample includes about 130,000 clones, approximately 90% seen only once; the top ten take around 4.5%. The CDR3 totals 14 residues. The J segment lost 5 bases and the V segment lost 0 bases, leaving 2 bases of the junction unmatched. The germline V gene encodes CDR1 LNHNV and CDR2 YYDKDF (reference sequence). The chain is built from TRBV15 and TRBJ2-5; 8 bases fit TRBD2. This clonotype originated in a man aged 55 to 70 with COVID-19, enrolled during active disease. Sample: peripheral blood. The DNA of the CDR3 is TGTGCCACCAGCAGAGATCCGGGGGGGGAGACCCAGTACTTC. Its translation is CATSRDPGGETQYF. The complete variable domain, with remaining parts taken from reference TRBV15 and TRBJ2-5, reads DAMVIQNPRYQVTQFGKPVTLSCSQTLNHNVMYWYQQKSSQAPKLLFHYYDKDFNNEADTPDNFQSRRPNTSFCFLDIRSPGLGDTAMYLCATSRDPGGETQYFGPGTRLLVL.